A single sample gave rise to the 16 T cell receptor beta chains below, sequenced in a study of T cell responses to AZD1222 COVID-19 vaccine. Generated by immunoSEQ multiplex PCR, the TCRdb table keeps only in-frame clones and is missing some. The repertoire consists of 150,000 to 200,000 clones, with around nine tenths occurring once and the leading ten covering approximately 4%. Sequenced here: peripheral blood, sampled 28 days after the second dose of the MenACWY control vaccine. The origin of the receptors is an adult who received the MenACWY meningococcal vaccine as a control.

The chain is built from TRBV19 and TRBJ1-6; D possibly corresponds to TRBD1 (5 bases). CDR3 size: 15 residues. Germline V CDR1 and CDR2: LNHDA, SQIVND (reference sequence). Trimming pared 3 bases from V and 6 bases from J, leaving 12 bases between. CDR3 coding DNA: TGTGCCAGTAGTATCAGGGCGGCTGTTAATTCACCCCTCCACTTT. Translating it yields CASSIRAAVNSPLHF.

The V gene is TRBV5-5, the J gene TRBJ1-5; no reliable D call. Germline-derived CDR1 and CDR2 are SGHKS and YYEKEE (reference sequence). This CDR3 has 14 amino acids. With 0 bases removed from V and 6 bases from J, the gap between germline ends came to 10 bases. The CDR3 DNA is TGTGCCAGCAGCTTGGTCGGGGAGGGTCAGCCCCAGCATTTT. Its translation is CASSLVGEGQPQHF.

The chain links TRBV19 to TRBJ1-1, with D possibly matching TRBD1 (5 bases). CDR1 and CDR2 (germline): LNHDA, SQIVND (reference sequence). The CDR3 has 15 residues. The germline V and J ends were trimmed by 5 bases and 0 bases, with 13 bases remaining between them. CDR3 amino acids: CASSPKGYLNTEAFF. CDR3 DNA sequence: TGTGCCAGTAGTCCAAAGGGGTACTTGAACACTGAAGCTTTCTTT.

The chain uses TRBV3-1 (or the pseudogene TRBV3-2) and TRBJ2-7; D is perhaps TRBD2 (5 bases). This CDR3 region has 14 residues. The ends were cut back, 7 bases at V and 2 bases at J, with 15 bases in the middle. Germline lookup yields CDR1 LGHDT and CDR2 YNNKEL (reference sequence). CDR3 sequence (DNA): TGTGCCAGCACTTTCGCCCAGAGGGCCTACGAGCAGTACTTC. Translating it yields CASTFAQRAYEQYF.

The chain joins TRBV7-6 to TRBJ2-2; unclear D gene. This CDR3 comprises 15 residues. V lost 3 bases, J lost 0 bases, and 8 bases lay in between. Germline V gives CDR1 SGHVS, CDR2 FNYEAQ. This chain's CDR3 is CASSLQATNTGELFF. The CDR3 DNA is TGTGCCAGCAGCTTGCAGGCCACGAACACCGGGGAGCTGTTTTTT.

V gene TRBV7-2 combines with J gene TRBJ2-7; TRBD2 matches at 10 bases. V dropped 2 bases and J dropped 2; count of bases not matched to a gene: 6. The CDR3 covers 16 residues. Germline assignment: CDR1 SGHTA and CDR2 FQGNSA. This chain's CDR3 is CASSLWLAGVPYEQYF. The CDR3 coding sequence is TGTGCCAGCAGCTTATGGCTAGCGGGAGTGCCCTACGAGCAGTACTTC.

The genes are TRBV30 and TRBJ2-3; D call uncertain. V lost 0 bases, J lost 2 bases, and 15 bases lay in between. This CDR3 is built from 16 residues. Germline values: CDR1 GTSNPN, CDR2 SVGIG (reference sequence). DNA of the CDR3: TGTGCCTGGAGTGTATTGGCCCCGGCCCCCACAGATACGCAGTATTTT. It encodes CAWSVLAPAPTDTQYF. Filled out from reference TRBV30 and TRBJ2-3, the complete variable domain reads SQTIHQWPATLVQPVGSPLSLECTVEGTSNPNLYWYRQAAGRGLQLLFYSVGIGQISSEVPQNLSASRPQDRQFILSSKKLLLSDSGFYLCAWSVLAPAPTDTQYFGPGTRLTVL.

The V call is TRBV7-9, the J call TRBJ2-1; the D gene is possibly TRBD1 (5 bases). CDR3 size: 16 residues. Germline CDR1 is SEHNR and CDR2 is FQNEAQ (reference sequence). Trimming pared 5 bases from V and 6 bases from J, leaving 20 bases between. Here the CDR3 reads CASSPHLAGQGNEQFF. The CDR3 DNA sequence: TGTGCCAGCAGCCCCCACCTGGCAGGGCAGGGCAATGAGCAGTTCTTC.

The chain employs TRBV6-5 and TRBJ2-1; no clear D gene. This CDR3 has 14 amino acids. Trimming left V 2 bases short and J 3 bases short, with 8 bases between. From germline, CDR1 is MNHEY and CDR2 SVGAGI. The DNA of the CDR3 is TGTGCCAGCAGTTACCCTACGGGCTACAATGAGCAGTTCTTC. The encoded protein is CASSYPTGYNEQFF.

The CDR3 loop is CAIKQASSYNEQFF. The CDR3 DNA reads as TGTGCCATCAAACAGGCAAGCTCCTACAATGAGCAGTTCTTC. V and J are TRBV10-3 and TRBJ2-1; tentatively, D is TRBD1 (5 bases). Germline V gives CDR1 ENHRY, CDR2 SYGVKD. The CDR3 totals 14 residues. Between the trimmed V and J ends, which lost 7 bases and 0 bases, there was a span of 10 bases.

CDR3 nucleotides: TGTGCCAGCAGTTTAATCGGGGCGATGTATGAGCAGTTCTTC. As protein: CASSLIGAMYEQFF. The chain recombines TRBV27 with TRBJ2-1; D is possibly TRBD1 or TRBD2 (5 bases each). CDR1 and CDR2 from the germline V gene are MNHEY and SMNVEV (reference sequence). The CDR3 consists of 14 residues. Trimming left V 2 bases short and J 8 bases short, with 13 bases between.

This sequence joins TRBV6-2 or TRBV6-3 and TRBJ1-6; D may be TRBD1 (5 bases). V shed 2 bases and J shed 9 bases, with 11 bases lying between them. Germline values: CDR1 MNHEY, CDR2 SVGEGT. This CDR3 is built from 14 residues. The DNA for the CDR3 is TGTGCCAGCAGTTACGGTCAGGGCGGTTCACCCCTCCACTTT. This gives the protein CASSYGQGGSPLHF.

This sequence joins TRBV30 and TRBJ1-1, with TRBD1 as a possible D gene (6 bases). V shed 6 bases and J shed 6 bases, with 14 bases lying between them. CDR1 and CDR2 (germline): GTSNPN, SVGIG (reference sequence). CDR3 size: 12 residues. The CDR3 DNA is TGTGCCTGTAGGGGGGGGAGCGCTGAAGCTTTCTTT. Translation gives CACRGGSAEAFF.

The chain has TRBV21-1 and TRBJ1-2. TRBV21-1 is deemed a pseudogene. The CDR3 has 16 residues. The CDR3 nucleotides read TGTGCCAGCAGCAAAGCGAAGTTGTGGGGGATCTATGGCTACACCTTC. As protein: CASSKAKLWGIYGYTF.

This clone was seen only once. CDR3 region: CASSYASGSGREKLFF. The CDR3 DNA is TGTGCCAGCAGTTACGCCTCGGGGTCGGGGCGGGAAAAACTGTTTTTT. The rearrangement joins TRBV6-5 to TRBJ1-4; weak D call: TRBD1 (5 bases). Trimming left V 2 bases short and J 8 bases short, with 18 bases between. The length of the CDR3 is 16 residues. In germline, CDR1 is MNHEY, CDR2 SVGAGI.

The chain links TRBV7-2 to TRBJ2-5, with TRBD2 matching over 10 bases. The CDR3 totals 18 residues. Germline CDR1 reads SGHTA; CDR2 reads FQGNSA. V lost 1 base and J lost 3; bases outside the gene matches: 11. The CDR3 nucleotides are TGTGCCAGCAGCTTAGGGTGGACTAGCGGAATAAGGAAAGAGACCCAGTACTTC. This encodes CASSLGWTSGIRKETQYF.